The present T cell receptor beta chain was sequenced within a study of blood T cell repertoires in COVID-19. With V trimmed by 5 bases and J by 3 bases, 4 bases remained unmatched. CDR1 and CDR2 from the germline V gene are LGHNT and FRNRAP. The CDR3 covers 13 residues. Profiled with immunoSEQ multiplex PCR; TCRdb holds only in-frame clones, not every one. Of 300,000 to 450,000 clones listed, more than 75% are singletons. Sequenced material: PBMCs or T cells enriched from blood (not recorded which). The sequence was collected from a young woman who had recovered from COVID-19. This chain connects TRBV12-5 to TRBJ2-7, with TRBD1 identical over 7 bases. In DNA, the CDR3 is TGTGCTAGTGGTCCGGGACAGAGCTACGAGCAGTACTTC. It yields the protein CASGPGQSYEQYF.